These 18 T cell receptor beta chains were sequenced from one sample in a study of CD8+CD57+ T cells in acquired aplastic anemia. Genomic DNA templated the TCR beta VDJ and CDR3 profiling. MiXCR, run by TCRdb on the reads, gives a single entry per CDR3 protein. The data hold some 280,000 distinct CDR3 sequences, with approximately 57% observed a single time. Material for sequencing was sorted CD4+, CD8+, or CD8+CD57+ T cells (not recorded which) from PBMCs. The origin of the receptors is a human donor with severe aplastic anemia or a healthy control (not recorded which).

The V call is TRBV9, the J call TRBJ2-1, with D perhaps TRBD2 (7 bases). Germline CDR1 reads SGDLS; CDR2 reads YYNGEE. V was clipped by 3 bases and J by 5 bases, with 18 bases between them. The CDR3 length is 16 residues. The CDR3 region is CASSEGGALSDNEQFF. The CDR3 DNA reads as TGTGCCAGCAGCGAAGGGGGGGCCTTAAGCGACAATGAGCAGTTCTTC.

This clonotype was seen repeatedly, ten times or more. The chain employs TRBV6-1 and TRBJ1-6; 8 nucleotides align to TRBD1. This CDR3 contains 14 residues. With 5 bases clipped from V and 7 bases from J, the junction kept 4 bases outside the gene matches. Per germline, CDR1 MNHNS and CDR2 SASEGT. CDR3 sequence: CASSLDRANSPLHF. Here the CDR3 DNA reads TGTGCCAGCAGTTTGGACAGGGCGAATTCACCCCTCCACTTT.

This clonotype was observed many times. V is TRBV30 and J is TRBJ2-7; D unclear. CDR1 is GTSNPN, CDR2 SVGIG, per germline (reference sequence). V was shortened by 1 base and J by 10 bases, with 11 bases between the two germline ends. The CDR3 is 11 amino acids. The CDR3 DNA reads TGTGCCTGGAGTGAGACGGCAGGCCAGTACTTC. As protein: CAWSETAGQYF.

This clonotype came up many times. This chain joins TRBV11-3 and TRBJ2-7, with TRBD1 identical over 11 bases. Germline assignment: CDR1 SGHNT and CDR2 YENEEA. CDR3 length equals 15 residues. V gave up 5 bases and J gave up 4 bases; unmatched junction bases: 7. CDR3 coding DNA: TGTGCCAGCAGCGCCGGGACAGGGGGGGTGTACGAGCAGTACTTC. It is translated as CASSAGTGGVYEQYF.

The rearrangement links TRBV19 to TRBJ2-1, with 9 bases that match TRBD2. J was trimmed by 2 bases and V by 7 bases; bases with no gene match: 6. Germline V gives CDR1 LNHDA, CDR2 SQIVND (reference sequence). There are 15 residues in the CDR3. In nucleotides, the CDR3 is TGTGCCAGTAACCCACTAGCGGGTCCCTACAATGAGCAGTTCTTC. Protein sequence: CASNPLAGPYNEQFF.

This chain links TRBV12-3 or TRBV12-4 with TRBJ1-2; possibly TRBD1 for D (6 bases). The V gene lost 7 bases and the J gene lost 3 bases, with 18 bases spanning the gap. CDR3 size: 15 residues. CDR3 protein: CASTYRGAGHYGYTF. CDR3 nucleotides: TGTGCCAGCACGTATAGGGGGGCGGGCCACTATGGCTACACCTTC.

The rearrangement uses TRBV6-5 and TRBJ2-5; weak D call: TRBD2 (6 bases). CDR3 length: 14 amino acids. Germline loops: CDR1 MNHEY, CDR2 SVGAGI. V was trimmed by 8 bases and J by 9 bases, leaving 22 bases between them. The CDR3 DNA reads as TGTGCCAGCGCGGGACTCGGCGAGAAACAGCCCCAGTACTTC. Translating it yields CASAGLGEKQPQYF.

The chain is built from TRBV7-6 and TRBJ2-7; D gene unclear. This CDR3 has 15 amino acids. Between the trimmed V and J ends, which lost 5 bases and 6 bases, there was a span of 20 bases. The germline V gene has CDR1 SGHVS and CDR2 FNYEAQ. The DNA for the CDR3 is TGTGCCAGCAGCCTCGACTCAGGCCCAACCTGCGAGCAGTACTTC. Translating gives CASSLDSGPTCEQYF.

The chain employs TRBV25-1 and TRBJ2-1, with TRBD1 identical over 7 bases. The CDR3 runs 16 residues. The germline gives CDR1 MGHDK, CDR2 SYGVNS. With 4 bases clipped from V and 4 bases from J, the junction kept 10 bases outside the gene matches. The CDR3, as DNA: TGTGCCAGCAGTGCACCGGGACAGACGTTGTACAATGAGCAGTTCTTC. Protein: CASSAPGQTLYNEQFF.

This clonotype has a handful of counts. The V and J genes are TRBV6-5 and TRBJ2-4, with 9 bases identical to TRBD1. CDR1 MNHEY and CDR2 SVGAGI come from the germline V gene. V trimming: 5 bases; J trimming: 3 bases; junction bases outside the gene matches: 17. The CDR3 extends over 19 amino acids. The CDR3 spells CASSPRRDRVQMGKNIQYF. The DNA for the CDR3 is TGTGCCAGCAGTCCGAGGCGGGACAGGGTTCAAATGGGCAAAAACATTCAGTACTTC.

CDR3 DNA sequence: TGTGCCATCAGCGAAGCACAGGGAATCGCCTACGAGCAGTACTTC. It translates to CAISEAQGIAYEQYF. The chain joins TRBV10-3 to TRBJ2-7; the D gene is possibly TRBD1 (6 bases). Germline CDR1 ENHRY, CDR2 SYGVKD. Trimming removed 6 bases at V and 2 bases at J, with 17 bases between. The CDR3 contains 15 residues.

The gene calls are TRBV5-1 and TRBJ2-7, with TRBD2 identical over 14 bases. Trimming cost V 4 bases and J 6 bases; bases outside gene matches: 3. This CDR3 is 14 amino acids long. The V gene's germline CDR1 is SGHRS and CDR2 YFSETQ. The DNA of the CDR3 is TGCGCCAGCAGCCCTGGGACTAGCGGGGGCGAGCAGTACTTC. Residues: CASSPGTSGGEQYF.

In its sample, this clonotype was seen many times. This likely comes from a read error, as the CDR3 has no conserved phenylalanine or tryptophan at its end. The rearrangement links TRBV6-5 to TRBJ1-2; tentative D call: TRBD1 (5 bases). The V and J ends lost 6 bases and 4 bases respectively, with 15 bases between them. The V gene's germline CDR1 is MNHEY and CDR2 SVGAGI. The CDR3 has 14 residues. The CDR3 spells CASRRPGRSYGYTL. The CDR3 bases are TGTGCCAGCAGGAGACCGGGACGCAGCTATGGCTACACCCTC.

This clonotype was seen a few times. This sequence joins TRBV7-9 and TRBJ2-1, with a weak D call TRBD2 (6 bases). This CDR3 has 15 amino acids. Germline CDR1 and CDR2: SEHNR and FQNEAQ (reference sequence). Trimming stripped 4 bases from V and 13 bases from J, with 23 bases between. The CDR3, as DNA: TGTGCCAGCAGCTCCGGAAACCCTTCAGGACTACGCCAGTTCTTC. This encodes CASSSGNPSGLRQFF.

This clonotype has a handful of counts. The chain combines TRBV20-1 with TRBJ2-7; 7 positions match TRBD1. With 5 bases clipped from V and 5 bases from J, the junction kept 15 bases outside the gene matches. Germline CDR1 DFQATT, CDR2 SNEGSKA (reference sequence). The length of the CDR3 is 15 residues. As DNA, the CDR3 is TGCAGTGCTCCAGAGTTGAGGGGGCCTGGAGACGAGCAGTACTTC. As protein: CSAPELRGPGDEQYF.

The table lists this clonotype with many counts. J is TRBJ1-4 and V is TRBV14, with D hard to call. This CDR3 comprises 17 residues. V shed 1 base and J shed 0 bases, with 12 bases lying between them. Looked up from germline, CDR1 is SGHDN and CDR2 is FVKESK. The CDR3 DNA follows: TGTGCCAGCAGCCAAGGATTTCTGAGGTCAACTAATGAAAAACTGTTTTTT. It translates to CASSQGFLRSTNEKLFF.

This clonotype was counted at least ten times. DNA of the CDR3: TGTGCCAGCAGCTTAGTATCATCTCAAGGCACCGGGGAGCTGTTTTTT. Residues: CASSLVSSQGTGELFF. The chain recombines TRBV7-2 with TRBJ2-2; D is undetermined. Germline V gene data show CDR1 as SGHTA and CDR2 as FQGNSA. V gave up 1 base and J gave up 4 bases, with 13 bases separating them. CDR3 length equals 16 residues.

Here the CDR3 reads CAISGLAGRTSTDTQYF. CDR3 DNA sequence: TGTGCCATCAGTGGCCTAGCGGGGCGGACTAGCACAGATACGCAGTATTTT. The chain recombines TRBV10-3 with TRBJ2-3, with 9 bases matching TRBD2. Germline CDR1 ENHRY, CDR2 SYGVKD. J was trimmed by 0 bases and V by 4 bases; bases with no gene match: 8. The CDR3 is 17 residues long.